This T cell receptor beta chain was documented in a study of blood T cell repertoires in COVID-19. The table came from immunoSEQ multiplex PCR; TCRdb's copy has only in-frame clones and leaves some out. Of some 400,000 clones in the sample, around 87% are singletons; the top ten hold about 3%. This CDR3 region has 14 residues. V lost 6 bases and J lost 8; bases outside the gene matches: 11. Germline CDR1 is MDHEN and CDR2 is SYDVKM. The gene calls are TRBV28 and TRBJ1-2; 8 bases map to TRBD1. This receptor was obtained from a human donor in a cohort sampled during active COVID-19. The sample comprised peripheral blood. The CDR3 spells CASSLSTGARGYTF. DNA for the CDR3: TGTGCCAGCAGCCTTTCGACAGGGGCAAGGGGCTACACCTTC.